A selection of T cell receptor beta chains follows, all from one sample in a study of OX40 agonist ivuxolimab in advanced cancers. The assay was immunoSEQ multiplex PCR, and TCRdb's table has in-frame clones only and misses some. This sample has around 75,000 clones; almost 90% occur once, and the top ten carry 2% to 2.5%. This specimen was CD4+ or CD8+ T cells sorted from blood, taken in a trial of the OX40 agonist ivuxolimab. The receptors originated from an adult with an advanced solid tumor such as melanoma, head and neck, liver or kidney cancer. Both conserved end residues are part of each CDR3. D genes are given only for firm matches. The size field is filled for only some rows; it gives once, few, many or a size class.

>.|TRBJ2-3|TRBV11-1|.
TGTGCCAGCAGTCATGGGACAACTAGCACAGATACGCAGTATTTT
CASSHGTTSTDTQYF
>.|TRBJ2-7|TRBV23-1|.
TGCGCCAGCGGCCATATGGGCGGGAGAGGGGGCGAGCAGTACTTC
CASGHMGGRGGEQYF
>.|TRBJ2-1|TRBV6-1|.
TGTGCCAGCAGTGGAATACTAGTCGGGGCGGTCAATGAGCAGTTCTTC
CASSGILVGAVNEQFF
>once|TRBJ2-1|TRBV28|TRBD1
TGTGCCAGCAGTTCTACAGGGGGCAATGAGCAGTTCTTC
CASSSTGGNEQFF
>.|TRBJ1-5|TRBV28|.
TGTGCCAGCAGTTTGGGAGGGAGATATCAGCCCCAGCATTTT
CASSLGGRYQPQHF
>.|TRBJ2-3|TRBV5-1|TRBD2
TGCGCCAGCAGCTTGTTTACTAGCGGGAGCACAGATACGCAGTATTTT
CASSLFTSGSTDTQYF
>.|TRBJ1-1|TRBV4-3|.
TGCGCCAGCAGCCAAAAACGAGGGGTAGCGAGCACTGAAGCTTTCTTT
CASSQKRGVASTEAFF
>.|TRBJ2-5|TRBV15|TRBD1
TGTGCCACCAGTTTTAATACAGGGGAGCAGACCCAGTACTTC
CATSFNTGEQTQYF
>.|TRBJ1-1|TRBV5-1|.
TGCGCCAGCAGCCGGGTCGACATCCGGCACCACACTGAAGCTTTCTTT
CASSRVDIRHHTEAFF
>.|TRBJ2-5|TRBV2|.
TGTGCCAGCAGTGTAGGTGATTCAAAGACCCAGTACTTC
CASSVGDSKTQYF
>.|TRBJ2-1|TRBV7-2|TRBD2
TGTGCCAGCAGCGTCCTAGCGGGGGCGTACAATGAGCAGTTCTTC
CASSVLAGAYNEQFF
>.|TRBJ1-5|TRBV30|.
TGTGCCTGGAGTGACCCGGGCCAGCCCCAGCATTTT
CAWSDPGQPQHF
>.|TRBJ2-1|TRBV5-1|TRBD2
TGCGCCAGCAGCTTAGCGGGGGACGCTAATGAGCAGTTCTTC
CASSLAGDANEQFF
>.|TRBJ2-3|TRBV11-3|.
TGTGCCAGCAGCAAGACTGATACGCAGTATTTT
CASSKTDTQYF
>.|TRBJ2-5|TRBV7-9|.
TGTGCCAGCAGCTATAGCGGAAACCAAGAGACCCAGTACTTC
CASSYSGNQETQYF
>.|TRBJ2-3|TRBV5-6|TRBD1
TGTGCCAGCAGCTTGCCCGGGACAGCCGTTACAGATACGCAGTATTTT
CASSLPGTAVTDTQYF
>.|TRBJ1-2|TRBV6-5|.
TGTGCCAGCAGTTACGGGACGGATCCTAACTATGGCTACACCTTC
CASSYGTDPNYGYTF
>.|TRBJ2-3|TRBV18|TRBD2
TGTGCCAGCTCACCCCTAGCGGCAGGCACAGATACGCAGTATTTT
CASSPLAAGTDTQYF